These 12 T cell receptor beta chains came from one sample sequenced in a study of T cells in Graves' hyperthyroidism and ophthalmopathy (dated by TCRdb to between 2018 and 2021). The method was multiplex PCR. For sequencing, an Illumina HiSeq 2000 was employed. The TCR beta CDR3 regions were amplified from the RNA transcripts. For the first round of RT-PCR on the TCR CDR3, the HTBI primer set was used together with the Qiagen OneStep RT-PCR kit. TCRdb trimmed the raw reads at Q25, called clones with MiXCR and kept productive beta chains. Each entry merges the rows of one CDR3 protein and shows their most common DNA and genes. In this sample the table shows under 400,000 distinct CDR3 sequences, around 13% of which occur a single time. The ten largest clones capture about 10% of the sample. Sequencing used blood. The receptors stem from a woman in her fifties or sixties with Graves' hyperthyroidism.

This clonotype was picked up many times. The V call is TRBV20-1, the J call TRBJ2-7, with D possibly being TRBD1 (6 bases). Germline CDR1 reads DFQATT; CDR2 reads SNEGSKA (reference sequence). The CDR3 runs 15 residues. V was trimmed by 3 bases and J by 4 bases, leaving 19 bases between them. Here the CDR3 DNA reads TGCAGTGCTAGTTTCCCGGGACATCGGCCATACGAGCAGTACTTC. Translating it yields CSASFPGHRPYEQYF.

This clonotype was counted at least ten times. The chain couples TRBV10-3 to TRBJ2-7; maybe TRBD2 (5 bases). The V end lost 7 bases, the J end lost 3 bases, and 13 bases lay between the germline ends. The CDR3 is made up of 13 amino acids. CDR1 ENHRY and CDR2 SYGVKD come from the germline V gene. The CDR3, as DNA: TGTGCCATCACGGCGGGCCCTATCTACGAGCAGTACTTC. Residues: CAITAGPIYEQYF.

This clonotype was found many times. V is TRBV20-1 and J is TRBJ2-5; D is possibly TRBD1 or TRBD2 (5 bases each). Trimming shortened V by 3 bases and J by 5 bases, and 13 bases separated the two germline ends. The CDR3 consists of 13 residues. Germline lookup yields CDR1 DFQATT and CDR2 SNEGSKA (reference sequence). The CDR3 sequence is CSARAWDGETQYF. The CDR3 nucleotides are TGCAGTGCTAGGGCCTGGGACGGGGAGACCCAGTACTTC.

This clonotype was counted ten times or more. The V and J genes are TRBV20-1 and TRBJ1-4; D is uncertain. This CDR3 has 14 amino acids. Per germline, CDR1 DFQATT and CDR2 SNEGSKA (reference sequence). V was clipped by 0 bases and J by 0 bases, with 5 bases between them. The CDR3 sequence: CSARDRSTNEKLFF. As DNA, the CDR3 is TGCAGTGCTAGAGATCGATCAACTAATGAAAAACTGTTTTTT.

This clonotype has just a few counts. The chain recombines TRBV4-1 with TRBJ2-7, with D perhaps TRBD2 (5 bases). The CDR3 runs to 12 residues. Trimming took off 4 bases at V and 6 bases at J, with 10 bases between the two ends. The germline V gene encodes CDR1 MGHRA and CDR2 YSYEKL. For the CDR3, the DNA is TGCGCCAGCAGCCCACTAGTTGGCGAGCAGTACTTC. It yields the protein CASSPLVGEQYF.

This clonotype came up many times. This chain connects TRBV30 to TRBJ1-5; no firm D call. The CDR3 is 13 residues long. Germline-derived CDR1 and CDR2 are GTSNPN and SVGIG (reference sequence). Trimming removed 4 bases from V and 0 bases from J, with 7 bases in between. CDR3 residues: CAWTGDSNQPQHF. Here the CDR3 DNA reads TGTGCCTGGACCGGGGATAGCAATCAGCCCCAGCATTTT. The entire variable domain, with the rest obtained from reference TRBV30 and TRBJ1-5, is as follows: SQTIHQWPATLVQPVGSPLSLECTVEGTSNPNLYWYRQAAGRGLQLLFYSVGIGQISSEVPQNLSASRPQDRQFILSSKKLLLSDSGFYLCAWTGDSNQPQHFGDGTRLSIL.

This clonotype was counted many times. The chain couples TRBV12-3 or TRBV12-4 to TRBJ2-2; 9 positions match TRBD2. This CDR3 is 16 amino acids long. Trimming cost V 3 bases and J 3 bases; bases outside gene matches: 5. This chain's CDR3 is CASSLAAGGDTGELFF. In nucleotides, the CDR3 is TGTGCCAGCAGTTTGGCGGCGGGAGGGGACACCGGGGAGCTGTTTTTT.

The chain employs TRBV19 and TRBJ1-5, with D tentatively TRBD2 (6 bases). The J call is in doubt because the DNA end fits TRBJ2-3 better. This CDR3 has 14 residues. Germline lookup yields CDR1 LNHDA and CDR2 SQIVND (reference sequence). The CDR3 here is CASSGDFSGQPQYF. For the CDR3, the DNA is TGTGCCAGTAGTGGGGATTTTAGCGGTCAGCCCCAGTATTTT.

This clonotype showed up many times. The chain employs TRBV6-1 and TRBJ2-7; D is undetermined. CDR3 length: 14 amino acids. V lost 5 bases to trimming and J lost 2 bases, with 13 bases between them. CDR1 is MNHNS and CDR2 is SASEGT in the germline V gene. DNA of the CDR3: TGTGCCAGCAGTACCCAGGACGGACCCTACGAGCAGTACTTC. It yields the protein CASSTQDGPYEQYF.

The chain recombines TRBV3-1 with TRBJ2-7, with D uncertain. V was clipped by 0 bases and J by 0 bases, with 9 bases between them. This CDR3 comprises 15 residues. CDR1 and CDR2 (germline): LGHDT, YNNKEL (reference sequence). The CDR3: CASSQDTSRSYEQYF. The CDR3, as DNA: TGTGCCAGCAGCCAAGATACCTCCCGCTCCTACGAGCAGTACTTC.

This clonotype came up many times. V and J are TRBV5-1 and TRBJ2-2, with a possible D match to TRBD1 (5 bases). Germline assignment: CDR1 SGHRS and CDR2 YFSETQ. The germline V and J ends were trimmed by 0 bases and 1 base, with 10 bases remaining between them. The CDR3 extends over 16 amino acids. CDR3 sequence: CASSLEVTENTGELFF. In nucleotides, the CDR3 is TGCGCCAGCAGCTTGGAGGTGACAGAGAACACCGGGGAGCTGTTTTTT.

This clonotype has ten or more counts. The chain has TRBV11-2 and TRBJ2-1; 12 nucleotides agree with TRBD2. CDR3 length: 15 amino acids. The trim removed 0 bases at V and 11 bases at J, leaving 5 bases unmatched. The germline gives CDR1 SGHAT, CDR2 FQNNGV. The CDR3 DNA is TGTGCCAGCAGCTTAGATCTGACTAGCGGGAGTCAGCAGTTCTTC. Its translation is CASSLDLTSGSQQFF.